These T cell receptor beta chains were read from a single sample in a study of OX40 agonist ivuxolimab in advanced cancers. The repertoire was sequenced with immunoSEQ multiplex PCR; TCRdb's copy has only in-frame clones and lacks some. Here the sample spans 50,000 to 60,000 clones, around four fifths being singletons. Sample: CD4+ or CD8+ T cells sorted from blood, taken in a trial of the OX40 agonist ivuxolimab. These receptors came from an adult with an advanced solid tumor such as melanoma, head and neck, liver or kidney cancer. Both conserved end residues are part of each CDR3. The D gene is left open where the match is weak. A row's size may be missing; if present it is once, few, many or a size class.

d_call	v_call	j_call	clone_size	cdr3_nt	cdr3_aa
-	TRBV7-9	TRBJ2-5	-	TGTGCCAGCAGCTTTATTCAGAATGGGACGGAGACCCAGTACTTC	CASSFIQNGTETQYF
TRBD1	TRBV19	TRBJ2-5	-	TGTGCCAGTAGTTGGACAGGGATGGGAGAGACCCAGTACTTC	CASSWTGMGETQYF
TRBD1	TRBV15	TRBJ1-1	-	TGTGCCACCAGCAGAGGGGACAGGGGGATGAACACTGAAGCTTTCTTT	CATSRGDRGMNTEAFF
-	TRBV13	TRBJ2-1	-	TGTGCCAGCAGCCCAGGGGTCGGGGAGCAGTTCTTC	CASSPGVGEQFF
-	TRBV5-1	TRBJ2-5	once	TGCGCCAGCAGCTATCAGGGCCTTCAAGAGACCCAGTACTTC	CASSYQGLQETQYF
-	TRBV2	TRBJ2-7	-	TGTGCCAGCAGTCCCTTGGGGGCCTACGAGCAGTACTTC	CASSPLGAYEQYF
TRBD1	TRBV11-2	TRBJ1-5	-	TGTGCCAGCAGCACCACAGGGGGAAATCAGCCCCAGCATTTT	CASSTTGGNQPQHF
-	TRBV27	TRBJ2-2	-	TGTGCCAGCAGTTTAAGCGGGACAGCCGGCGGGGAGCTGTTTTTT	CASSLSGTAGGELFF
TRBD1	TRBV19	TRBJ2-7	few	TGTGCCAGTACCGCCGGGACAGGGGGGTCCTACGAGCAGTACTTC	CASTAGTGGSYEQYF
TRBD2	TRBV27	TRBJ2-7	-	TGTGCCAGCAGTCGCCTTACTAGCGGGGGCTACGAGCAGTACTTC	CASSRLTSGGYEQYF
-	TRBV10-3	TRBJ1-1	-	TGTGCCATCAGTGAGTCACCGGGGGCCTTGAACACTGAAGCTTTCTTT	CAISESPGALNTEAFF
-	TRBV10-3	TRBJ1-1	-	TGTGCCATCAGTGGACAGCTGAACACTGAAGCTTTCTTT	CAISGQLNTEAFF
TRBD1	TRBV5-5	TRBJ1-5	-	TGTGCCAGCAGTCCTCAGGGGGTAAATCAGCCCCAGCATTTT	CASSPQGVNQPQHF
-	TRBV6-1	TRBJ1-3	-	TGTGCCAGCAGTGCCACAGGCTGGGGAAACACCATATATTTT	CASSATGWGNTIYF
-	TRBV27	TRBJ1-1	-	TGTGCCAGCAGTTTAAGTAGAAGGGGGAATGAAGCTTTCTTT	CASSLSRRGNEAFF
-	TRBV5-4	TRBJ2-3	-	TGTGCCAGCAGCTTGGATAAGGGAGATACGCAGTATTTT	CASSLDKGDTQYF
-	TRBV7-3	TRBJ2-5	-	TGTGCCAGCAGCTTTCAGGGTTCCGGGATGGAGACCCAGTACTTC	CASSFQGSGMETQYF
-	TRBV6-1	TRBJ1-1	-	TGTGCCAGCAGTGAATCCATTGGGGGCACTGAAGCTTTCTTT	CASSESIGGTEAFF
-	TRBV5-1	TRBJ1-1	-	TGCGCCAGCAGCTTGGACGGCCTGAGCACTGAAGCTTTCTTT	CASSLDGLSTEAFF
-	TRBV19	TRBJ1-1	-	TGTGCCAGTAGTACTCGACAGAACACTGAAGCTTTCTTT	CASSTRQNTEAFF
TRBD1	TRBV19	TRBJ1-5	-	TGTGCCAGTAGTAGGACAGGGGTGGGGCAGCCCCAGCATTTT	CASSRTGVGQPQHF
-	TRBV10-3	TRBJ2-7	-	TGTGCCATCAGTGCTGGCCAGTCCTACGAGCAGTACTTC	CAISAGQSYEQYF
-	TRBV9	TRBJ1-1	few	TGTGCCAGCAGCCCCAGGGGACGAGGAAACACTGAAGCTTTCTTT	CASSPRGRGNTEAFF
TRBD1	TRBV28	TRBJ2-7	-	TGTGCCAGCAGTTTAACAACAGGGGGGCAGTACTTC	CASSLTTGGQYF
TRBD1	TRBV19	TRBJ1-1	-	TGTGCCAGTAGTCGTCAGGGGGGCACTGAAGCTTTCTTT	CASSRQGGTEAFF
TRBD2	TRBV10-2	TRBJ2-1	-	TGCGCCAGCAGCGCTGACTCCAGCGGGGGGGCCTGGGAGCAGTTCTTC	CASSADSSGGAWEQFF
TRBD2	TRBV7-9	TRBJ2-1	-	TGTGCCAGCAGCCCAATGACTAGCGGTTCCTACAATGAGCAGTTCTTC	CASSPMTSGSYNEQFF
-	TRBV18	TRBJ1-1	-	TGTGCCAGCTCACTCCGGAACACTGAAGCTTTCTTT	CASSLRNTEAFF
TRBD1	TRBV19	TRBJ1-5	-	TGTGCCAGTAGCCAGGATGGGACAGATAATCAGCCCCAGCATTTT	CASSQDGTDNQPQHF
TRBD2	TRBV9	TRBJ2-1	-	TGTGCCAGCAGCCCCGCGGGGGGAAGCAATGAGCAGTTCTTC	CASSPAGGSNEQFF
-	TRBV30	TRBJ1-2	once	TGTGCCTGGAGTGTGGTCACCTATGGCTACACCTTC	CAWSVVTYGYTF
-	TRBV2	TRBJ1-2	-	TGTGCCAGCGAGATCGGCGGAAACTATGGCTACACCTTC	CASEIGGNYGYTF
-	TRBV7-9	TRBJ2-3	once	TGTGCCAGCAGCTTCGACGGGCCGATTCCTAGCCCGTATTTT	CASSFDGPIPSPYF
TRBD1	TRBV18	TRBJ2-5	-	TGTGCCAGCTCACCTCGACAGGGTGAAAATGAAGAGACCCAGTACTTC	CASSPRQGENEETQYF
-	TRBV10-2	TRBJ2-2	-	TGCGCCAGCAGTGATAAGGCTCGGCAGGGAAACACCGGGGAGCTGTTTTTT	CASSDKARQGNTGELFF
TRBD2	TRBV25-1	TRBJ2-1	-	TGTGCCAGCAGTGAATTCGGCGGGAGGGAGCAGTTCTTC	CASSEFGGREQFF
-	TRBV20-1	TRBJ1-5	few	TGCAGTGCCGTGGAAAGCCGGGCCCAGCATTTT	CSAVESRAQHF
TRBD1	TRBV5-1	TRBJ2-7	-	TGCGCCAGCAGCCCGGGACAGGGGTTGTACGAGCAGTACTTC	CASSPGQGLYEQYF
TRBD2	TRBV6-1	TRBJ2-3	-	TGTGCCAGCAGTGAGGTAGCGGGGCTCACAGATACGCAGTATTTT	CASSEVAGLTDTQYF
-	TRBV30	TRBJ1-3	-	TGTGCCTGGAGTGTAACAGGGACTGGAAACACCATATATTTT	CAWSVTGTGNTIYF
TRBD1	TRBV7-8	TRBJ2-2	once	TGTGCCAGCAGCACTTTCCCTGGGACAGATTCCGGGGAGCTGTTTTTT	CASSTFPGTDSGELFF
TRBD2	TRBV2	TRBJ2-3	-	TGTGCCAGCACTCAGGGACTAGCGGGATTAACAGATACGCAGTATTTT	CASTQGLAGLTDTQYF
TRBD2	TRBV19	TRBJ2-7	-	TGTGCCAGTAGTGTAACTAGCGGAACCTACGAGCAGTACTTC	CASSVTSGTYEQYF
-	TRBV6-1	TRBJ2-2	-	TGTGCCAGCTCCCTGGGGAGGTTTTGGGAGCTGTTTTTT	CASSLGRFWELFF